The source of this T cell receptor (beta chain) is a study of T cells expressing NK-cell markers. Study as a whole: There were seven HCMV-seropositive donors and one seronegative donor among the eight sequenced.

In the case of this clonotype: Antigen unknown.

Study-wide points: Certain NKG2C+ T cell clones were expanded, and their HCMV specificity remained unclear. Four donors likewise had their CD3+CD56-NKG2C+ fraction led by these clonotypes. As a fraction of CD8+ T cells, dominant NKG2C+ clonotypes reached roughly 1.0-7.0% in a handful of donors.

CDR1 and CDR2 (germline): SGHTA, FQGNSA. CDR3 size: 15 residues. From its re-call of the 5' RACE reads, TCRdb lists each CDR3 protein once, without DNA. In all, the sample yields some 340,000 distinct CDR3 sequences. The rearrangement links TRBV7-2 to TRBJ2-7; TCRdb lists TRBD1, though no DNA is available to test this call. Sequences were obtained from blood T cells: a sorted CD56 or NKG2C T cell subset, CD4+ or CD8+ T cells, or bulk PBMC T cells (not recorded which). This TCR was sampled from a man between 18 and 69 years old in good health. CDR3 sequence reads: CASSFGTVGSYEQYF.